These 26 T cell receptor beta chains were sequenced from one sample in a study of blood T cell repertoires in COVID-19. Method: immunoSEQ multiplex PCR; TCRdb's copy keeps in-frame clones and lacks some. The sample yields about 280,000 clones, roughly 88% seen once. Sequenced input: peripheral blood. These receptors all stem from a woman aged 65 to 85 with acute or convalescent COVID-19.

This chain links TRBV14 with TRBJ1-3; D gene ambiguous. Germline V CDR1 and CDR2: SGHDN, FVKESK. V was clipped by 2 bases and J by 5 bases, with 4 bases between them. The CDR3 extends over 12 amino acids. CDR3 sequence reads: CASSQLRNTIYF. The CDR3, as DNA: TGTGCCAGCAGCCAATTAAGAAACACCATATATTTT.

The chain joins TRBV19 to TRBJ2-1, with 7 bases lining up with TRBD1. Germline loops: CDR1 LNHDA, CDR2 SQIVND (reference sequence). With 3 bases clipped from V and 7 bases from J, the junction kept 9 bases outside the gene matches. The CDR3 loop spans 15 amino acids. The CDR3 is CASSISGQRGNEQFF. The CDR3 DNA reads TGTGCCAGTAGTATTTCGGGACAGAGAGGAAATGAGCAGTTCTTC.

This clone was observed a single time. The chain links TRBV10-3 to TRBJ1-5; D is uncertain. The CDR3 totals 18 residues. Trimming cost V 0 bases and J 1 base, with 16 bases left between them. Germline V CDR1 and CDR2: ENHRY, SYGVKD. The CDR3 loop is CAISESKVGFLSNQPQHF. The CDR3 nucleotides read TGTGCCATCAGTGAGTCGAAGGTCGGGTTTCTGAGCAATCAGCCCCAGCATTTT.

The chain uses TRBV9 and TRBJ1-4, with a tentative D call TRBD1 (5 bases). Germline values: CDR1 SGDLS, CDR2 YYNGEE. V lost 4 bases and J lost 8, with 21 bases in between. The CDR3 consists of 16 residues. The CDR3 reads CASSLRGEGEVEKLFF. The CDR3 region has the DNA TGTGCCAGCAGCCTCCGGGGCGAAGGGGAGGTCGAAAAACTGTTTTTT.

The chain has TRBV5-5 and TRBJ2-1, with 7 positions matching TRBD2. V shed 0 bases and J 4 bases; nucleotides not matched to a gene: 7. CDR1 SGHKS and CDR2 YYEKEE come from the germline V gene (reference sequence). CDR3 size: 16 residues. The CDR3 is CASSLGFGGGYNEQFF. Here the CDR3 DNA reads TGTGCCAGCAGCTTGGGATTTGGCGGGGGTTACAATGAGCAGTTCTTC.

This chain connects TRBV2 to TRBJ1-4; possibly TRBD1 for D (6 bases). Germline CDR1 reads SNHLY; CDR2 reads FYNNEI. The CDR3 is 14 amino acids. With 6 bases removed from V and 4 bases from J, the gap between germline ends came to 12 bases. In nucleotides, the CDR3 is TGTGCCAGCAGCCTTCCGGGACATAATGAAAAACTGTTTTTT. This codes for CASSLPGHNEKLFF.

This clone was seen just once. This sequence joins TRBV19 and TRBJ1-2; possibly TRBD1 for D (6 bases). Trimming pared 0 bases from V and 7 bases from J, leaving 12 bases between. Germline V CDR1 and CDR2: LNHDA, SQIVND (reference sequence). This CDR3 contains 14 residues. CDR3 loop: CASSIEPGAVGYTF. CDR3 nucleotides: TGTGCCAGTAGTATAGAACCAGGGGCGGTTGGCTACACCTTC. The entire variable domain, with the rest obtained from reference TRBV19 and TRBJ1-2, is as follows: DGGITQSPKYLFRKEGQNVTLSCEQNLNHDAMYWYRQDPGQGLRLIYYSQIVNDFQKGDIAEGYSVSREKKESFPLTVTSAQKNPTAFYLCASSIEPGAVGYTFGSGTRLTVV.

This clone was recorded a few times. The chain joins TRBV5-1 to TRBJ1-1, with 9 bases that match TRBD1. CDR1 is SGHRS and CDR2 is YFSETQ in the germline V gene. CDR3 size: 12 residues. V was clipped by 3 bases and J by 8 bases; unmatched bases: 2. The CDR3 sequence: CASSYGQGEAFF. In DNA form, the CDR3 reads TGCGCCAGCAGCTATGGACAGGGGGAAGCTTTCTTT.

The rearrangement links TRBV10-2 to TRBJ1-1; 7 bases map to TRBD1. The CDR3 has 13 residues. CDR1 is WSHSY and CDR2 is SAAADI in the germline V gene. J lost 4 bases, V lost 6 bases, and 5 bases had no gene match. The DNA for the CDR3 is TGCGCCAGCAGGACAGGGCTAATCACTGAAGCTTTCTTT. Its protein is CASRTGLITEAFF.

The chain is built from TRBV9 and TRBJ2-1; D remains unclear. The germline V and J ends were trimmed by 0 bases and 0 bases, with 4 bases remaining between them. CDR3 length equals 14 residues. Looked up from germline, CDR1 is SGDLS and CDR2 is YYNGEE. CDR3 sequence reads: CASSVGGSYNEQFF. In DNA form, the CDR3 reads TGTGCCAGCAGCGTAGGAGGCTCCTACAATGAGCAGTTCTTC.

The chain is built from TRBV6-1 and TRBJ2-5; TRBD2 agrees at 8 bases. Per the germline V gene, CDR1 is MNHNS and CDR2 is SASEGT. J gave up 5 bases and V 4 bases, and 15 bases lay outside the gene matches. The CDR3 consists of 17 residues. CDR3 bases: TGTGCCAGCAGTGCCCCCCCGCGGGGGGCAAGGGTGGAGACCCAGTACTTC. This encodes CASSAPPRGARVETQYF.

Only a few counts were recorded for this clone. The chain combines TRBV4-2 with TRBJ2-2; D not certain. The germline V and J ends were trimmed by 4 bases and 1 base, with 10 bases remaining between them. Germline CDR1 and CDR2: LGHNA and YNFKEQ. This CDR3 contains 15 residues. The CDR3: CASSPLNRNTGELFF. The CDR3, as DNA: TGTGCCAGCAGCCCCCTAAATCGGAACACCGGGGAGCTGTTTTTT.

The chain couples TRBV11-2 to TRBJ1-3; D gene uncertain. The germline gives CDR1 SGHAT, CDR2 FQNNGV. V gave up 1 base and J gave up 0 bases, with 10 bases separating them. The CDR3 runs 16 residues. In DNA form, the CDR3 reads TGTGCCAGCAGCTTAGGATCGGGGAGCTCTGGAAACACCATATATTTT. Translation gives CASSLGSGSSGNTIYF. The variable domain in full, completed from reference TRBV11-2 and TRBJ1-3, reads EAGVAQSPRYKIIEKRQSVAFWCNPISGHATLYWYQQILGQGPKLLIQFQNNGVVDDSQLPKDRFSAERLKGVDSTLKIQPAKLEDSAVYLCASSLGSGSSGNTIYFGEGSWLTVV.

The chain joins TRBV20-1 to TRBJ1-1; D is possibly TRBD1 (6 bases). CDR1 and CDR2 (germline): DFQATT, SNEGSKA (reference sequence). The CDR3 length is 11 residues. Between the trimmed V and J ends, which lost 6 bases and 7 bases, there was a span of 12 bases. CDR3 DNA: TGCAGTGCCCGACAGGCGCTTGAAGCTTTCTTT. Translated: CSARQALEAFF.

Written as DNA, the CDR3 is TGCGCCAGCAGCTTGGTGCAGGGGCCAGATACGCAGTATTTT. As protein: CASSLVQGPDTQYF. The chain has TRBV5-1 and TRBJ2-3, with D possibly TRBD1 on 6 matching bases. This CDR3 is 14 amino acids long. V gave up 0 bases and J gave up 4 bases, with 9 bases separating them. The germline V gene has CDR1 SGHRS and CDR2 YFSETQ.

This chain joins TRBV7-9 and TRBJ1-2; possibly TRBD1 for D (5 bases). The germline V gene encodes CDR1 SEHNR and CDR2 FQNEAQ (reference sequence). CDR3 size: 12 residues. Trimming left V 7 bases short and J 8 bases short, with 14 bases between. CDR3 amino acids: CASKGPAWGYTF. CDR3 bases: TGTGCCAGCAAGGGGCCCGCCTGGGGCTACACCTTC.

The chain is built from TRBV12-3 or TRBV12-4 and TRBJ1-1; D gene ambiguous. The CDR3 runs to 12 residues. V was clipped by 6 bases and J by 4 bases, with 9 bases between them. The CDR3 loop reads CASRRVGTEAFF. CDR3 nucleotides: TGTGCCAGCAGGAGGGTGGGCACTGAAGCTTTCTTT.

Only one count was recorded for this clone. The rearrangement links TRBV5-4 to TRBJ1-1; D might be TRBD1 (6 bases). Trimming took 4 bases from V and 1 from J, leaving 11 bases between them. Per germline, CDR1 SGHNT and CDR2 YYREEE (reference sequence). CDR3 size: 14 residues. The CDR3 sequence is CASSPTGGNTEAFF. The CDR3 DNA is TGTGCCAGCAGCCCGACAGGTGGGAACACTGAAGCTTTCTTT.

The chain employs TRBV4-1 and TRBJ1-4; 7 positions agree with TRBD1. CDR1 MGHRA and CDR2 YSYEKL come from the germline V gene. J gave up 8 bases and V 4 bases, and 7 bases lay outside the gene matches. This CDR3 has 14 amino acids. The CDR3 sequence is CASSRGGGREKLFF. The CDR3 bases are TGCGCCAGCAGCCGAGGAGGGGGCAGGGAAAAACTGTTTTTT.

The J gene is TRBJ2-1, the V gene TRBV3-1 (or the pseudogene TRBV3-2); 8 nucleotides align to TRBD2. Germline V gene data show CDR1 as LGHDT and CDR2 as YNNKEL (reference sequence). This CDR3 is 12 amino acids long. The trim removed 3 bases at V and 12 bases at J, leaving 4 bases unmatched. This CDR3 reads CASSHRGGRQFF. In DNA form, the CDR3 reads TGTGCCAGCAGCCATCGGGGGGGCAGGCAGTTCTTC.

The rearrangement uses TRBV11-2 and TRBJ2-1, with D perhaps matching TRBD2 (6 bases). The CDR3 is 13 residues long. Germline CDR1 and CDR2: SGHAT and FQNNGV. V shed 5 bases and J shed 7 bases, with 12 bases lying between them. CDR3 protein: CASSLGTQNEQFF. The CDR3 nucleotides are TGTGCCAGCAGCCTCGGGACTCAAAATGAGCAGTTCTTC.

In this sample, this clone turned up a few times. This rearrangement joins TRBV5-6 to TRBJ1-1; D might be TRBD1 (5 bases). Per the germline V gene, CDR1 is SGHDT and CDR2 is YYEEEE. The germline V and J ends were trimmed by 2 bases and 1 base, with 9 bases remaining between them. The CDR3 has 14 amino acids. CDR3 sequence (DNA): TGTGCCAGCAGCTTACGGGGGAGGAACACTGAAGCTTTCTTT. It yields the protein CASSLRGRNTEAFF.

The chain joins TRBV7-9 to TRBJ1-2; 7 bases match TRBD1. CDR3 size: 14 residues. The trim removed 6 bases at V and 2 bases at J, leaving 6 bases unmatched. The germline gives CDR1 SEHNR, CDR2 FQNEAQ (reference sequence). In DNA form, the CDR3 reads TGTGCCAGCAGACCACAGGGGCAGAACTATGGCTACACCTTC. Residues: CASRPQGQNYGYTF.

The V call is TRBV30, the J call TRBJ2-5, with D perhaps matching TRBD2 (7 bases). Trimming left V 0 bases short and J 5 bases short, with 16 bases between. This CDR3 has 15 amino acids. Germline values: CDR1 GTSNPN, CDR2 SVGIG (reference sequence). The CDR3 DNA reads TGTGCCTGGAGTGTACGGGGGGCTGGGGGGGAGACCCAGTACTTC. Encoded protein: CAWSVRGAGGETQYF.

The sample holds one count of this clone. The CDR3 DNA follows: TGTGCCAGCAGCGGGTCTGTTCGAGGGACCCAGTACTTC. This gives the protein CASSGSVRGTQYF. V usage is TRBV5-8 and J usage is TRBJ2-5; unclear D gene. From germline, CDR1 is SGHTS and CDR2 YDEGEE. The CDR3 length is 13 residues. V lost 4 bases, J lost 7 bases, and 14 bases lay in between. Full variable domain (remainder filled in from reference TRBV5-8 and TRBJ2-5): EAGVTQSPTHLIKTRGQQATLRCSPISGHTSVYWYQQALGLGLQFLLWYDEGEERNRGNFPPRFSGRQFPNYSSELNVNALELEDSALYLCASSGSVRGTQYFGPGTRLLVL.

In its sample, this clone was seen a few times. The gene calls are TRBV2 and TRBJ1-6; no definite D call. Germline V lookup: CDR1 SNHLY, CDR2 FYNNEI. The V and J ends lost 0 bases and 11 bases respectively, with 14 bases between them. The CDR3 consists of 15 residues. For the CDR3, the DNA is TGTGCCAGCAGTGAAGCGCTTCGACAAACAACACCCCTCCACTTT. This gives the protein CASSEALRQTTPLHF. The full variable domain, its missing parts supplied by reference TRBV2 and TRBJ1-6, is EPEVTQTPSHQVTQMGQEVILRCVPISNHLYFYWYRQILGQKVEFLVSFYNNEISEKSEIFDDQFSVERPDGSNFTLKIRSTKLEDSAMYFCASSEALRQTTPLHFGNGTRLTVT.